This entry lists 24 T cell receptor beta chains sequenced from one sample in a study of blood T cells in healthy people across ages. The use of a sample-barcoded 5' primer and a J-beta primer mix characterized a second PCR of about 7 to 12 cycles. TCRdb used MiXCR to reprocess the 5' RACE reads, holding one entry per CDR3 protein. The sample has roughly 650,000 distinct CDR3 sequences, approximately 30% seen once; the top ten hold approximately 15%. Sequencing was performed on blood. The receptors derive from an elderly woman in good health.

The chain joins TRBV7-2 to TRBJ2-5, with 9 bases fitting TRBD1. The CDR3 loop spans 16 amino acids. The germline CDR1 and CDR2 sequences are SGHTA and FQGNSA. Trimming took 3 bases from V and 11 from J; bases not matched to a gene: 16. The CDR3 spells CASSLVGQGKGDEQYF. Written as DNA, the CDR3 is TGTGCCAGCAGCTTGGTGGGACAGGGAAAAGGGGATGAGCAGTACTTC.

There are many counts of this clonotype. In nucleotides, the CDR3 is TGTGCCAGCAGCTTTTTGTACAATGAGCAGTTCTTC. Encoded protein: CASSFLYNEQFF. The rearrangement uses TRBV5-6 and TRBJ2-1; no clear D gene. Trimming cost V 2 bases and J 4 bases, with 4 bases left between them. The CDR3 sequence is 12 residues long. CDR1 is SGHDT, CDR2 YYEEEE, per germline.

The sample holds many counts of this clonotype. The chain uses TRBV7-2 and TRBJ2-7; 14 bases line up with TRBD2. Germline V gene sequence: CDR1 SGHTA, CDR2 FQGNSA. V shed 0 bases, J shed 5 bases, and the junction held 9 bases outside the gene matches. The CDR3 runs to 18 residues. The CDR3 loop reads CASSLAGGLAGGPHEQYF. The CDR3 DNA follows: TGTGCCAGCAGCTTAGCGGGAGGACTAGCGGGGGGCCCCCACGAGCAGTACTTC.

This clonotype came up many times. J is TRBJ1-2 and V is TRBV4-2; 10 bases match TRBD1. The CDR3 contains 15 residues. V was clipped by 4 bases and J by 3 bases; unmatched bases: 5. From germline, CDR1 is LGHNA and CDR2 YNFKEQ. CDR3 loop: CASSRDGTGDYGYTF. The DNA for the CDR3 is TGTGCCAGCAGCCGAGACGGGACAGGGGACTATGGCTACACCTTC.

This clonotype was counted a few times. A much larger clone differs by one base, so this may be a read error. Here the CDR3 DNA reads TGTGCCAGCCGTATGGGGACCGGCTATGGCTACACCTTC. It is translated as CASRMGTGYGYTF. V and J are TRBV6-6 and TRBJ1-2; tentatively, D is TRBD1 (5 bases). CDR3 length: 13 amino acids. From germline, CDR1 is MNHNY and CDR2 SVGAGI (reference sequence). V was shortened by 8 bases and J by 4 bases, with 14 bases between the two germline ends.

Remarks on this clonotype: With a much larger clone just one base away, this may be a read error. The chain has TRBV5-5 and TRBJ1-5, with unresolved D. The germline V gene has CDR1 SGHKS and CDR2 YYEKEE (reference sequence). The CDR3 contains 14 residues. The CDR3 sequence: CASSLGHSKQPQHF. In DNA form, the CDR3 reads TGTGCCAGCAGCTTGGGACATAGCAAGCAGCCCCAGCATTTT.

This clonotype was picked up many times. The gene calls are TRBV29-1 and TRBJ2-3; TRBD1 matches 10 bases. V shed 4 bases, J shed 5 bases, and the junction held 6 bases outside the gene matches. The CDR3 consists of 14 residues. Germline V lookup: CDR1 SQVTM, CDR2 ANQGSEA. The chain's CDR3 is CSVGAGTGVDTQYF. For the CDR3, the DNA is TGCAGCGTTGGGGCGGGGACAGGGGTAGATACGCAGTATTTT.

Turning to this clonotype: At one boundary the junction diverges from the germline segment, which might be a read error. The V and J genes are TRBV20-1 and TRBJ2-1, with D possibly being TRBD2 (5 bases). Looked up from germline, CDR1 is DFQATT and CDR2 is SNEGSKA (reference sequence). This CDR3 is 12 amino acids long. CDR3 bases: TGCGGTGCTAGCCGGGGTGGCAATGAGCAGTTCTTC. Protein product: CGASRGGNEQFF.

The V and J genes are TRBV7-8 and TRBJ2-2; 10 bases fit TRBD2. This CDR3 contains 15 residues. The germline V gene encodes CDR1 SGHVS and CDR2 FQNEAQ. V lost 5 bases, J lost 7 bases, and 7 bases stayed unmatched. This CDR3 is CASSQRGGYVGELFF. CDR3 nucleotides: TGTGCCAGCAGCCAGCGGGGGGGCTACGTCGGGGAGCTGTTTTTT.

The chain is built from TRBV9 and TRBJ2-7, with D unresolved. Germline V gene lookup returns CDR1 SGDLS and CDR2 YYNGEE. CDR3 length: 15 residues. Trimming took 3 bases from V and 3 from J, leaving 16 bases between them. The CDR3 nucleotides read TGTGCCAGCAGCGCGATGCCAGGACCCTACTACGAGCAGTACTTC. Its translation: CASSAMPGPYYEQYF.

Remarks on this clonotype: Possible read error: a much larger clone is one base away. This rearrangement joins TRBV10-3 to TRBJ2-7, with 10 bases matching TRBD1. The ends lost 3 bases at V and 6 bases at J; junction bases unmatched: 11. The CDR3 spans 16 residues. Germline V gene data show CDR1 as ENHRY and CDR2 as SYGVKD. The CDR3 reads CAISDKVGTGAREQYF. CDR3 coding DNA: TGTGCCATCAGTGATAAGGTCGGGACAGGGGCCCGCGAGCAGTACTTC.

V and J are TRBV12-3 or TRBV12-4 and TRBJ2-5; TRBD1 matches 7 bases. The last part of the DNA fits TRBJ2-7 better; the J call may be wrong. The CDR3 has 13 amino acids. Here the CDR3 reads CASTLSQGTEQYF. Written as DNA, the CDR3 is TGTGCCAGCACCCTATCACAGGGGACCGAGCAGTACTTC.

This clonotype was seen many times. V usage is TRBV5-1 and J usage is TRBJ2-3; D not certain. Germline CDR1 is SGHRS and CDR2 is YFSETQ. The V end was cut by 3 bases, the J end by 4 bases, with 9 bases between. The length of the CDR3 is 13 residues. The CDR3, as DNA: TGCGCCAGCAGCTCCCCTGGGTCAGATACGCAGTATTTT. Its protein product is CASSSPGSDTQYF. Drawing the rest from reference TRBV5-1 and TRBJ2-3, the complete variable domain is KAGVTQTPRYLIKTRGQQVTLSCSPISGHRSVSWYQQTPGQGLQFLFEYFSETQRNKGNFPGRFSGRQFSNSRSEMNVSTLELGDSALYLCASSSPGSDTQYFGPGTRLTVL.

This clonotype has more than one count but fewer than ten. The rearrangement uses TRBV20-1 and TRBJ2-7; 9 bases map to TRBD2. This CDR3 is built from 13 residues. Trimming cost V 1 base and J 4 bases; bases outside gene matches: 2. CDR1 and CDR2 from the germline V gene are DFQATT and SNEGSKA (reference sequence). The CDR3, as DNA: TGCAGTGCTAGAGGGACTAGCGATTACGAGCAGTACTTC. It encodes CSARGTSDYEQYF.

This clonotype was seen ten or more times. The V call is TRBV12-3 or TRBV12-4, the J call TRBJ1-3, with D unclear. V was cut by 5 bases and J by 0 bases, with 5 bases left in between. The CDR3 is made up of 13 amino acids. The CDR3 region is CASSQSSGNTIYF. The CDR3 nucleotides read TGTGCCAGCAGTCAGAGCTCTGGAAACACCATATATTTT.

This clonotype was recorded a few times. The chain employs TRBV28 and TRBJ1-1; D is possibly TRBD1 (5 bases). Per the germline V gene, CDR1 is MDHEN and CDR2 is SYDVKM. Trimming took off 2 bases at V and 5 bases at J, with 15 bases between the two ends. The CDR3 has 15 amino acids. CDR3 protein: CASSLPQGVGTEAFF. Here the CDR3 DNA reads TGTGCCAGCAGTTTACCCCAGGGAGTAGGGACTGAAGCTTTCTTT.

This clonotype was seen a handful of times. This sequence joins TRBV12-3 or TRBV12-4 and TRBJ1-3; D remains ambiguous. Trimming removed 1 base from V and 0 bases from J, with 4 bases in between. CDR3 length equals 14 residues. CDR3 sequence: CASSLGFSGNTIYF. In DNA, the CDR3 is TGTGCCAGCAGTTTAGGGTTCTCTGGAAACACCATATATTTT.

This clonotype was counted ten times or more. The chain links TRBV4-1 to TRBJ2-5; 10 positions match TRBD1. This CDR3 is built from 17 residues. Trimming removed 0 bases from V and 2 bases from J; junction bases left unmatched: 6. The V gene's germline CDR1 is MGHRA and CDR2 YSYEKL. CDR3 sequence: CASSQDRGTGVQETQYF. As DNA, the CDR3 is TGCGCCAGCAGCCAAGATAGGGGGACAGGGGTACAAGAGACCCAGTACTTC.

As concerns this clonotype: This may be a read error: a much more frequent sequence differs by one nucleotide. The chain links TRBV12-3 or TRBV12-4 to TRBJ2-1, with TRBD1 identical over 7 bases. The J call may be mistaken, given a closer DNA end match to TRBJ2-7. The CDR3 runs to 15 residues. CDR3 bases: TGTGCCAGCACCCGGACAGGAAGCTCCTACAATGAGCAGTACTTC. As protein: CASTRTGSSYNEQYF.

This clonotype has ten or more counts. V and J are TRBV6-5 and TRBJ1-5; D may be TRBD1 (6 bases). CDR1 and CDR2 (germline): MNHEY, SVGAGI. Trimming stripped 5 bases from V and 3 bases from J, with 17 bases between. This CDR3 region has 16 residues. This CDR3 is CASSRRGARNNQPQHF. The CDR3, as DNA: TGTGCCAGCAGTCGGCGGGGGGCGCGGAACAATCAGCCCCAGCATTTT.

The DNA for the CDR3 is TGTGCCAGCAGTTTAGGAGTAAACAATCAGCCCCAGCATTTT. Residues: CASSLGVNNQPQHF. This chain connects TRBV12-3 or TRBV12-4 to TRBJ1-5; D unresolved. CDR3 length: 14 amino acids. The V and J ends lost 1 base and 3 bases respectively, with 7 bases between them.

This clonotype was seen a few times. V is TRBV12-3 or TRBV12-4 and J is TRBJ1-1, with no clear D. V was trimmed by 4 bases and J by 5 bases, leaving 14 bases between them. The length of the CDR3 is 14 residues. For the CDR3, the DNA is TGTGCCAGCAGTTCAACCTTAGTCCGGACTGAAGCTTTCTTT. Amino acid sequence: CASSSTLVRTEAFF.

This clonotype was seen only a few times. A single base separates this from a much larger clone, so it may be a read error. The chain is built from TRBV29-1 and TRBJ2-5; TRBD2 matches at 7 bases. Trimming cost V 8 bases and J 11 bases; bases outside gene matches: 20. The germline V gene has CDR1 SQVTM and CDR2 ANQGSEA. The CDR3 covers 14 residues. The CDR3, as DNA: TGCAGCACCGCTAGCGGAACCTGGAACAATGAGCAGTACTTC. Protein sequence: CSTASGTWNNEQYF.

Turning to this clonotype: A much more abundant neighbour one base away suggests this may be a read error. The chain combines TRBV7-2 with TRBJ2-1, with a weak D call TRBD2 (7 bases). Germline V lookup: CDR1 SGHTA, CDR2 FQGNSA. Trimming removed 5 bases at V and 6 bases at J, with 14 bases between. The CDR3 is made up of 14 amino acids. CDR3 loop: CASSIGGDGNEQFF. Here the CDR3 DNA reads TGTGCCAGCAGCATAGGGGGGGACGGCAATGAGCAGTTCTTC.